Sequencing of this TCR beta chain was carried out in a study of blood T cell repertoires in COVID-19. Study-wide context: Collection of acute and convalescent COVID-19 samples took place in the United States, Italy and Spain. The analysed material was cDNA or gDNA that came from T cells, B-cell-depleted T cells, or PBMCs.

Per the original data handling: It was from reference gene primer amplification that nucleated cell counts were estimated. Clones were read by immunoSEQ multiplex PCR, and TCRdb kept only the in-frame ones, dropping some. V and J calls and clone size are given by that table; D and trimming were obtained from the DNA. Counted here are approximately 82,000 clones, approximately 78% occurring once; the ten biggest clones make up 36%. CDR1 SGHTA and CDR2 FQGTGA come from the germline V gene. There are 16 residues in the CDR3. Trimming removed 1 base at V and 0 bases at J, with 10 bases between. The clonotype was recovered from a woman aged 70-85 years with acute or convalescent COVID-19. The V gene is TRBV7-3, the J gene TRBJ2-1; D gene uncertain. The sequencing input was peripheral blood. In nucleotides, the CDR3 is TGTGCCAGCAGCTTAAATTGGGCGAGCTCCTACAATGAGCAGTTCTTC. This encodes CASSLNWASSYNEQFF.